The following is a T cell receptor beta chain sequence with its context. The V gene's germline CDR1 is SQVTM and CDR2 ANQGSEA. The CDR3 totals 14 residues. The junction had 6 bases not matched to a gene; V was cut back by 6 bases and J by 0 bases. These data come from a study of cytotoxic CD8 clonotypes in ibrutinib-treated CLL. Cryopreserved PBMCs yielded about 2 micrograms of genomic DNA for TCR beta libraries. Sequenced by immunoSEQ multiplex PCR; TCRdb stores in-frame clones only, minus some. The sample lists about 330,000 clones, roughly 71% occurring once. Sequencing used PBMCs, obtained after 36 months of ibrutinib treatment. The TCR comes from a human donor with chronic lymphocytic leukemia. The V gene is TRBV29-1, the J gene TRBJ2-5; 8 bases line up with TRBD1. This chain's CDR3 is CSVSQGGNQETQYF. CDR3 bases: TGCAGCGTGTCACAGGGGGGAAACCAAGAGACCCAGTACTTC.